Described below is a single T cell receptor (beta chain) sequence and its context. The data were obtained in a study of blood T cell repertoires in COVID-19. The wider study: Samples taken during acute and convalescent COVID-19 were collected in the United States, Italy and Spain. In each case, the material was cDNA or gDNA derived from T cells, B-cell-depleted T cells, or PBMCs.

Authors' analysis steps: Reference gene primer amplification yielded estimated nucleated cell counts. Produced via immunoSEQ multiplex PCR; TCRdb's table is partial and in-frame only. Clone size and the V and J calls come from that table; the DNA yielded D and trimming. In the table there are some 110,000 clones, over 65% of which are singletons. With V trimmed by 5 bases and J by 4 bases, 6 bases remained unmatched. Per germline, CDR1 SGHVS and CDR2 FQNEAQ. The CDR3 has 14 residues. The TCR sequence derives from a man in his 60s with acute or convalescent COVID-19. The rearrangement links TRBV7-8 to TRBJ2-3; TRBD2 matches 7 bases. Sequences were obtained from peripheral blood. CDR3 residues: CASSSGILPDTQYF. In DNA, the CDR3 is TGTGCCAGCAGCAGCGGGATCCTCCCAGATACGCAGTATTTT.